The 14 T cell receptor beta chains listed next were all sequenced from one sample in a study of T cells in women clearing cervical HPV infection. TCRdb's table, derived via immunoSEQ multiplex PCR, lists solely in-frame clones and lacks some. This listing includes roughly 34,000 clones. The sequenced sample was blood buffy coat. Receptors originate from a woman between 18 and 75 years old with a cervical HPV16 infection that either progressed to CIN3+ or cleared (not recorded which).

Details on this clone: The CDR3 end is not reached by the read, which stops 3 residues before it; the germline J gene fills it in. The rearrangement joins TRBV7-9 to TRBJ1-1, with 7 bases lining up with TRBD1. From germline, CDR1 is SEHNR and CDR2 FQNEAQ (reference sequence). The CDR3 contains 14 residues. The CDR3 protein is CASSYGTDSPQAFF. The CDR3 bases that were read are TGTGCCAGCAGTTACGGGACAGACTCCCCTCAG.

In the case of this clone: The read comes to an end 3 residues before the CDR3 does, leaving the germline J gene to fill in the end. The J gene is TRBJ1-1, the V gene TRBV7-3; TRBD1 agrees at 7 bases. The CDR3 is 14 amino acids. The germline V gene encodes CDR1 SGHTA and CDR2 FQGTGA. With V trimmed by 5 bases and J by 4 bases, 7 bases remained unmatched. Partial CDR3 DNA: TGTGCCAGCAGCCGACAGGGAGAGGGCACTGAA. It encodes CASSRQGEGTE. From start to end, the CDR3 is CASSRQGEGTEAFF.

As to this clone: With the read ending 3 residues before the CDR3 end, the germline J gene is used to fill in that end. The chain is built from TRBV11-3 and TRBJ1-2; D is uncertain. Between the trimmed V and J ends, which lost 3 bases and 1 base, there was a span of 9 bases. Germline V CDR1 and CDR2: SGHNT, YENEEA. CDR3 length equals 14 residues. CDR3 DNA (partial): TGTGCCAGCAGCTTTAGGGTCCATAACTATGGC. This encodes CASSFRVHNYG. The whole CDR3 protein is CASSFRVHNYGYTF.

A remark on this clone: With the read ending 3 residues before the CDR3 end, the germline J gene is used to fill in that end. This sequence joins TRBV5-4 and TRBJ2-7, with TRBD1 as a possible D gene (5 bases). In germline, CDR1 is SGHNT, CDR2 YYREEE (reference sequence). The CDR3 loop spans 16 amino acids. The V end lost 0 bases, the J end lost 1 base, and 14 bases lay between the germline ends. The CDR3 bases that were read are TGTGCCAGCAGCTTGGACAGGAGAATTATTTCCTACGAG. As protein: CASSLDRRIISYE. The CDR3 in its entirety is CASSLDRRIISYEQYF. Complete variable domain (other parts from reference TRBV5-4 and TRBJ2-7): ETGVTQSPTHLIKTRGQQVTLRCSSQSGHNTVSWYQQALGQGPQFIFQYYREEENGRGNFPPRFSGLQFPNYSSELNVNALELDDSALYLCASSLDRRIISYEQYFGPGTRLTVT.

Remarks on this clone: One junction end disagrees with the germline gene, perhaps due to a read error. The read gets to within 3 residues of the CDR3 end, and the germline J gene fills in the rest. The chain joins TRBV6-1 to TRBJ1-5, with 9 bases aligning to TRBD1. The CDR3 is 13 residues long. The germline CDR1 and CDR2 sequences are MNHNS and SASEGT. The DNA read from the CDR3 is TGTGCCAGCGGTGAACAGGGGGCCCAGCCC. Amino acids: CASGEQGAQP. The full CDR3 reads CASGEQGAQPQHF.

Remarks on this clone: From the germline J gene comes the end of the CDR3, since the read stops 3 residues before it. J is TRBJ2-1 and V is TRBV7-3; TRBD2 agrees at 9 bases. J gave up 8 bases and V 5 bases, and 10 bases lay outside the gene matches. The CDR3 is 15 amino acids. Germline CDR1 SGHTA, CDR2 FQGTGA. CDR3 region: CASSLQGSGGDEQFF. The part of the CDR3 DNA that was read is TGTGCCAGCAGCCTACAAGGTAGCGGGGGAGATGAG.

In regard to this clone: The read ends 3 residues early relative to the CDR3; the germline J gene fills the gap. The rearrangement uses TRBV2 and TRBJ1-5, with D possibly being TRBD1 (6 bases). The germline V gene has CDR1 SNHLY and CDR2 FYNNEI. Deletions cut 6 bases from V and 4 bases from J, with 10 bases between. The CDR3 consists of 13 residues. CDR3: CASRWTENQPQHF. The part of the CDR3 DNA that was read is TGTGCCAGCAGGTGGACAGAAAATCAGCCC.

CDR3 DNA, as far as it was read: TGTGCCAGCCGCTCTAGCCGCACCTGGGATACG. Translating it yields CASRSSRTWDT. The full CDR3 sequence reads CASRSSRTWDTQYF. The gene calls are TRBV13 and TRBJ2-3, with D tentatively TRBD2 (5 bases). The read terminates 3 residues before the CDR3 end, so the remaining end is supplied by the germline J gene. Trimming took 8 bases from V and 6 from J, leaving 18 bases between them. The CDR3 is made up of 14 amino acids. CDR1 and CDR2 (germline): PRHDT, FYEKMQ (reference sequence).

On this clone itself: From the germline J gene comes the end of the CDR3, since the read stops 3 residues before it. This chain joins TRBV18 and TRBJ1-2, with TRBD1 as a possible D gene (6 bases). Germline CDR1 is KGHSH and CDR2 is LQKENI. The CDR3 runs to 16 residues. CDR3 DNA, as far as it was read: TGTGCCAGCTCATTTAGCGGGGGGGCCTACACAGATACC. Amino acid sequence: CASSFSGGAYTDT. The entire CDR3 is CASSFSGGAYTDTYTF.

The sequenced part of the CDR3 DNA is TGTGCCAGCTCAAAGGGACAGGATAAGACC. Amino acid sequence: CASSKGQDKT. The entire CDR3 is CASSKGQDKTQYF. The chain combines TRBV18 with TRBJ2-5; TRBD1 matches at 8 bases. The DNA ends 3 residues before the CDR3 does, and the rest of the CDR3 is filled in from the germline J gene. This CDR3 spans 13 amino acids. Germline values: CDR1 KGHSH, CDR2 LQKENI. With 5 bases clipped from V and 6 bases from J, the junction kept 5 bases outside the gene matches.

About this clone itself: The read falls 3 residues short of the CDR3 end, and the missing part is taken from the germline J gene. The same CDR3 can be traced to other DNA sequences in this sample. This chain links TRBV13 with TRBJ2-5, with D possibly matching TRBD2 (6 bases). The CDR3 extends over 15 amino acids. V lost 5 bases and J 3 bases, leaving 16 bases between the germline ends. The V gene's germline CDR1 is PRHDT and CDR2 FYEKMQ (reference sequence). The CDR3 loop is CASSLLRGGEETQYF. The covered CDR3 bases are TGTGCCAGCAGCCTCCTCCGGGGCGGGGAAGAGACC.

As regards this clone: Read coverage stops 3 residues before the CDR3 terminus; the germline J gene supplies the remainder. The chain couples TRBV19 to TRBJ2-4; TRBD2 matches 7 bases. Germline lookup yields CDR1 LNHDA and CDR2 SQIVND (reference sequence). This CDR3 is 14 amino acids long. CDR3 loop: CASRGGSSYYGQYF. The covered CDR3 bases are TGTGCCAGTCGGGGAGGGAGCAGTTACTATGGT.

Details on this clone: The read comes to an end 3 residues before the CDR3 does, leaving the germline J gene to fill in the end. The rearrangement uses TRBV7-2 and TRBJ2-1; D not resolved. Germline CDR1 SGHTA, CDR2 FQGNSA. The CDR3 is 14 amino acids. V lost 1 base, J lost 4 bases, and 8 bases lay in between. The sequenced part of the CDR3 DNA is TGTGCCAGCAGCTTAGTTGGGCTGTACAATGAG. Translation gives CASSLVGLYNE. The whole CDR3 reads CASSLVGLYNEQFF.

Regarding this clone: The read ends 3 residues before the CDR3 terminus; that terminus is restored from the germline J gene. The V and J genes are TRBV27 and TRBJ2-3; 9 positions match TRBD1. The CDR3 is made up of 15 amino acids. Looked up from germline, CDR1 is MNHEY and CDR2 is SMNVEV (reference sequence). J gave up 1 base and V 3 bases, and 2 bases lay outside the gene matches. Partial CDR3 DNA: TGTGCCAGCAGTTTCGACAGGGGGGGCACAGATACG. Translated: CASSFDRGGTDT. In full, the CDR3 reads CASSFDRGGTDTQYF.